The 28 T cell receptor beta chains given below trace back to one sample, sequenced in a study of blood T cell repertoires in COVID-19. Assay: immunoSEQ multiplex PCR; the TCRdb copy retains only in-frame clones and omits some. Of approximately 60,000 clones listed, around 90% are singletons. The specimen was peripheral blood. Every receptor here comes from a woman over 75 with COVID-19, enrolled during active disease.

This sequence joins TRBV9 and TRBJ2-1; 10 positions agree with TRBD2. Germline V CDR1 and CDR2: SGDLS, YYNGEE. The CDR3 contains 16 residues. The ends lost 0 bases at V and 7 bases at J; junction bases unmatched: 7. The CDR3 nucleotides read TGTGCCAGCAGCGTAGGTGCTAGCGGGGGAGGGAATGAGCAGTTCTTC. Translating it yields CASSVGASGGGNEQFF.

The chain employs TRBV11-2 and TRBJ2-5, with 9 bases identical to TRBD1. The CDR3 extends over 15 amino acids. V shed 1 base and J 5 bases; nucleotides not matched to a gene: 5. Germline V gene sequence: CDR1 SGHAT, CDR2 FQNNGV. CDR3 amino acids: CASSLVGQGGETQYF. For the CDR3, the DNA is TGTGCCAGCAGCTTAGTGGGACAGGGCGGGGAGACCCAGTACTTC.

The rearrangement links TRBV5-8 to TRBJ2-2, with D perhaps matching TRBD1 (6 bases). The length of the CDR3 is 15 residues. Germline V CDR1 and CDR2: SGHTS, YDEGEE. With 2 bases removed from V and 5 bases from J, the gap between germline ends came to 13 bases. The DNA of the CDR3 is TGTGCCAGCAGCTTAAACAGGGTCCTAACCGGGGAGCTGTTTTTT. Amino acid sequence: CASSLNRVLTGELFF.

CDR3 region: CASSPGETQYF. Written as DNA, the CDR3 is TGTGCCAGCAGCCCCGGGGAGACCCAGTACTTC. This chain uses TRBV14 with TRBJ2-5; D ambiguous. The CDR3 sequence is 11 residues long. The germline gives CDR1 SGHDN, CDR2 FVKESK. Trimming pared 4 bases from V and 5 bases from J, leaving 5 bases between.

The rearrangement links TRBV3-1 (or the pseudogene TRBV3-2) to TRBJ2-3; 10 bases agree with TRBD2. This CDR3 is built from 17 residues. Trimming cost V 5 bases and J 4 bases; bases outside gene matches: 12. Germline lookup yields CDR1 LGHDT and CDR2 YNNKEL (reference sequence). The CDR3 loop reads CASSAGITSGVADTQYF. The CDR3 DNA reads TGTGCCAGCAGCGCCGGAATAACTAGCGGGGTTGCAGATACGCAGTATTTT.

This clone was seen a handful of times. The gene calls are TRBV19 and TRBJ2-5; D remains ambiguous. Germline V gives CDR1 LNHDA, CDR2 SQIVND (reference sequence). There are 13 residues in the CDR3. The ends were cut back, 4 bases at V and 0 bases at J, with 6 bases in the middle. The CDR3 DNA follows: TGTGCCAGTAGTACAGGCTACCAAGAGACCCAGTACTTC. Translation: CASSTGYQETQYF.

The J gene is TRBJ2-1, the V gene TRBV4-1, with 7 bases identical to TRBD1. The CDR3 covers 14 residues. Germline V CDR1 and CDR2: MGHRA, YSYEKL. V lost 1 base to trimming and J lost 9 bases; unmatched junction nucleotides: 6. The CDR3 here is CASSQVQGGGEQFF. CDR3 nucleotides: TGCGCCAGCAGCCAAGTTCAAGGGGGCGGTGAGCAGTTCTTC.

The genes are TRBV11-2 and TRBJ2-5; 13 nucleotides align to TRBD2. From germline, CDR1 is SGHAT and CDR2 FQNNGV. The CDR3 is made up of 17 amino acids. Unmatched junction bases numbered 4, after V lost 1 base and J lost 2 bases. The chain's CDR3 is CASSLVLTSGGQETQYF. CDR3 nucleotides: TGTGCCAGCAGCTTAGTCCTGACTAGCGGGGGGCAAGAGACCCAGTACTTC.

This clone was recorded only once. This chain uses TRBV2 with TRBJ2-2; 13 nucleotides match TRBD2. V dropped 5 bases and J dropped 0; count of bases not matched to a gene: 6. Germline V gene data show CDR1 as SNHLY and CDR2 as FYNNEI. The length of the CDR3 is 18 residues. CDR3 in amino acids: CASSSGLAGTPNTGELFF. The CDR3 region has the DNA TGTGCCAGCAGTTCGGGACTAGCGGGGACCCCGAACACCGGGGAGCTGTTTTTT.

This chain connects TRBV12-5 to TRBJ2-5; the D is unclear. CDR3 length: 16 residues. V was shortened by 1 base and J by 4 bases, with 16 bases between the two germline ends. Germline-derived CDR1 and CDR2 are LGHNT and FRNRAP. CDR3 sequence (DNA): TGTGCTAGTGGTTTGGGCGACGGAGCGAATGGAGAGACCCAGTACTTC. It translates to CASGLGDGANGETQYF.

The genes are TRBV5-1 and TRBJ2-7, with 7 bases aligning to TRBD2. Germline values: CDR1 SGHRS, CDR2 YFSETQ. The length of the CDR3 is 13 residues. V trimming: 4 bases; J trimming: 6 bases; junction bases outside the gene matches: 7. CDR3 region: CASSEGGQPEQYF. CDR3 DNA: TGCGCCAGCAGCGAGGGAGGGCAGCCCGAGCAGTACTTC.

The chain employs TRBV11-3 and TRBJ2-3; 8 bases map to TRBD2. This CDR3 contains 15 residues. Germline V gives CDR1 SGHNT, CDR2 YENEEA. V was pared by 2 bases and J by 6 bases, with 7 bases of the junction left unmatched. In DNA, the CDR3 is TGTGCCAGCAGCTTAAGTCGCGGGGGGCCTGATACGCAGTATTTT. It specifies CASSLSRGGPDTQYF. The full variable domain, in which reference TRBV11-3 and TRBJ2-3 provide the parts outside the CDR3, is EAGVVQSPRYKIIEKKQPVAFWCNPISGHNTLYWYLQNLGQGPELLIRYENEEAVDDSQLPKDRFSAERLKGVDSTLKIQPAELGDSAVYLCASSLSRGGPDTQYFGPGTRLTVL.

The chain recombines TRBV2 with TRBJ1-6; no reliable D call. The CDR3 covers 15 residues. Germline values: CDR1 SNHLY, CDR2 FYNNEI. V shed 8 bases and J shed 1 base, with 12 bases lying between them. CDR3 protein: CASYAFASYNSPLHF. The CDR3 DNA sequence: TGTGCCAGCTATGCTTTTGCGTCCTATAATTCACCCCTCCACTTT.

In DNA form, the CDR3 reads TGTGCCAGCAGCTCCCGGACAGGCACTAGCACAGATACGCAGTATTTT. Its translation is CASSSRTGTSTDTQYF. This chain uses TRBV14 with TRBJ2-3; TRBD1 agrees at 7 bases. V gave up 5 bases and J gave up 0 bases; unmatched junction bases: 8. The CDR3 is 16 amino acids. The germline gives CDR1 SGHDN, CDR2 FVKESK. The variable domain in full, completed from reference TRBV14 and TRBJ2-3, reads EAGVTQFPSHSVIEKGQTVTLRCDPISGHDNLYWYRRVMGKEIKFLLHFVKESKQDESGMPNNRFLAERTGGTYSTLKVQPAELEDSGVYFCASSSRTGTSTDTQYFGPGTRLTVL.

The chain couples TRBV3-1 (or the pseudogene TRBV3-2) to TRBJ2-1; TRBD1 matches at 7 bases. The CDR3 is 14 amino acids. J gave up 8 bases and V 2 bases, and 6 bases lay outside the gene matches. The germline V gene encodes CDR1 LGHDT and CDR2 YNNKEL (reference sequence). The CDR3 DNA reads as TGTGCCAGCAGCCAAAATACAGGGGCCCATGAGCAGTTCTTC. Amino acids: CASSQNTGAHEQFF.

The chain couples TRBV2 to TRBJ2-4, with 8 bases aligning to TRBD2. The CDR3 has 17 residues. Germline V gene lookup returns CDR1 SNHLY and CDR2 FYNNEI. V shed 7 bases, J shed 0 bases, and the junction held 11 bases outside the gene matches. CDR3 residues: CASTIGVAGLAKNIQYF. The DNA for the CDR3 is TGTGCCAGCACCATAGGAGTAGCGGGGTTAGCCAAAAACATTCAGTACTTC.

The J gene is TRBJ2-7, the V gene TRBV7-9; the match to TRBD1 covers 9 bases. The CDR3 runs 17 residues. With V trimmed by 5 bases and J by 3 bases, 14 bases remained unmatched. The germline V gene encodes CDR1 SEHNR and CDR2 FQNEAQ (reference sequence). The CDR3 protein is CASSRRTGTGNYYEQYF. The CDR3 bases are TGTGCCAGCAGCCGGCGAACCGGGACAGGGAATTACTACGAGCAGTACTTC.

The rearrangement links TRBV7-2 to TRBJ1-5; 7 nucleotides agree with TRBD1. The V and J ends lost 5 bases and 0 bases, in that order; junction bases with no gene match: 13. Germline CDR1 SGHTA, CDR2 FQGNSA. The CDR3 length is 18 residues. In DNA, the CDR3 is TGTGCCAGCAGCCCCTACCCGCAGGGGGGCTATAGCAATCAGCCCCAGCATTTT. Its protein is CASSPYPQGGYSNQPQHF. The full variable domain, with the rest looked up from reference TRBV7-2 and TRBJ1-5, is GAGVSQSPSNKVTEKGKDVELRCDPISGHTALYWYRQSLGQGLEFLIYFQGNSAPDKSGLPSDRFSAERTGGSVSTLTIQRTQQEDSAVYLCASSPYPQGGYSNQPQHFGDGTRLSIL.

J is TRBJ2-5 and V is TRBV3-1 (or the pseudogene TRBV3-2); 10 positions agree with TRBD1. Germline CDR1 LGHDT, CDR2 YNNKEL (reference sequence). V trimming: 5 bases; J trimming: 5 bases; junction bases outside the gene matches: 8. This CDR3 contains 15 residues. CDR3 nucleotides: TGTGCCAGCAGCTTGACAGGGGGCCTCGGTGAGACCCAGTACTTC. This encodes CASSLTGGLGETQYF.

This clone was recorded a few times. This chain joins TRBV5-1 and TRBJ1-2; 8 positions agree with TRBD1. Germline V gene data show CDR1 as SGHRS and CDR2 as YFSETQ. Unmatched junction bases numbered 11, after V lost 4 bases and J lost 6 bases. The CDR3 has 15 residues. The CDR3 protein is CASSPQGARGDGYTF. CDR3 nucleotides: TGCGCCAGCAGCCCTCAGGGGGCGCGGGGAGATGGCTACACCTTC.

The CDR3 spells CASSKAGVAGSPLHF. In nucleotides, the CDR3 is TGTGCCAGCAGCAAAGCAGGGGTGGCGGGGTCACCCCTCCACTTT. The V gene is TRBV7-9, the J gene TRBJ1-6; D might be TRBD1 (6 bases). The CDR3 is 15 residues long. Germline V lookup: CDR1 SEHNR, CDR2 FQNEAQ (reference sequence). Trimming left V 5 bases short and J 10 bases short, with 18 bases between.

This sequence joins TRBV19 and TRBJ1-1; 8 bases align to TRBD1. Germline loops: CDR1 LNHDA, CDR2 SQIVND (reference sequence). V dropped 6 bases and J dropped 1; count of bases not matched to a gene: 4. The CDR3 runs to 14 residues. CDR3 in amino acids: CASRKTGANTEAFF. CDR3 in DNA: TGTGCCAGTAGGAAGACAGGGGCGAACACTGAAGCTTTCTTT.

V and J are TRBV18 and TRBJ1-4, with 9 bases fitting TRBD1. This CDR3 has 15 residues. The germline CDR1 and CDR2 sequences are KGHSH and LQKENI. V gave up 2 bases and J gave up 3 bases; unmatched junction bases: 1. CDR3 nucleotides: TGTGCCAGCTCACCAGGGACAGGGTCTAATGAAAAACTGTTTTTT. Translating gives CASSPGTGSNEKLFF.

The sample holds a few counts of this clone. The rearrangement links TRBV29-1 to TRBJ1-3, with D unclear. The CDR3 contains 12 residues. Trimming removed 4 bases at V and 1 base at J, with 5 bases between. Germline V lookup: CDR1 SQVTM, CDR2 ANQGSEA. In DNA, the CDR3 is TGCAGCGTTGTCAGGTCTGGAAACACCATATATTTT. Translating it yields CSVVRSGNTIYF. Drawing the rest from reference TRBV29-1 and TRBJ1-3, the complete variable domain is SAVISQKPSRDICQRGTSLTIQCQVDSQVTMMFWYRQQPGQSLTLIATANQGSEATYESGFVIDKFPISRPNLTFSTLTVSNMSPEDSSIYLCSVVRSGNTIYFGEGSWLTVV.

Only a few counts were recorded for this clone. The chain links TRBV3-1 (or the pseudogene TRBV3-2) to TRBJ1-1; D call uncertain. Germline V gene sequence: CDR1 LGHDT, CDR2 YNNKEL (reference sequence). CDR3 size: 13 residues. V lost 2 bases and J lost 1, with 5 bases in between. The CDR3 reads CASSQHRNTEAFF. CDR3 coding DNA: TGTGCCAGCAGCCAACACAGGAACACTGAAGCTTTCTTT.

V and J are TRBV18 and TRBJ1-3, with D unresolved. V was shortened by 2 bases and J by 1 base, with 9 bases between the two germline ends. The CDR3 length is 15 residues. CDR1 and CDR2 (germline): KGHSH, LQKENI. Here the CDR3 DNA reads TGTGCCAGCTCACCAGGGCAGTCATCTGGAAACACCATATATTTT. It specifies CASSPGQSSGNTIYF.

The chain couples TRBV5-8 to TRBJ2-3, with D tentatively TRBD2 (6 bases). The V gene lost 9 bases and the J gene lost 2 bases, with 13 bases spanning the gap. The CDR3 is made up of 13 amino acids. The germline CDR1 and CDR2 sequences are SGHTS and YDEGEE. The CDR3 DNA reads TGTGCCACTCCCCGGGGGTCCACAGATACGCAGTATTTT. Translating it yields CATPRGSTDTQYF.

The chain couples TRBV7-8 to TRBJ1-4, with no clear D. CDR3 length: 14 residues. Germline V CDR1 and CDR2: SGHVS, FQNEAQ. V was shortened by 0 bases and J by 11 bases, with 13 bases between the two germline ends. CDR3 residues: CASSLAPGVQKLFF. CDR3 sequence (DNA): TGTGCCAGCAGCTTAGCGCCCGGGGTTCAGAAACTGTTTTTT.